This TCR beta chain is drawn from a study of Ad26.COV2.S vaccination and SARS-CoV-2 variants (dated by TCRdb to about 2021). For context, the study as a whole: Donors in the vaccine arm were drawn from COV1001, a phase I-IIa trial of Ad26.COV2.S in healthy adults that was multicentre, randomized, double-blind and placebo-controlled. Ad26.COV2.S was administered intramuscularly at 5 x 10^10 or 1 x 10^11 viral particles, either as a single shot or as two shots given 56 days apart. A total of some 30 samples were included in the TCR-sequenced set, comprising around 19 Ad26.COV2.S vaccine recipients, 5 placebo recipients and 8 SARS-CoV-2 convalescent individuals. TCRbeta repertoire sequencing served as the tool for gauging how specific and how broad the SARS-CoV-2-reactive T cell receptors were following Ad26.COV2.S vaccination. Trial participants were randomized into five groups of five: low-dose or high-dose Ad26.COV2.S given once or twice, or placebo on both occasions. Investigators did not know the trial group allocation while performing experiments and assessing outcomes.

Turning to this clone: Its cognate antigen has yet to be identified. It has no much larger one-base neighbor in the sample; base qualities were not kept.

Summary of the overall study and its limitations: Spike-specific TCR breadth was higher in Ad26.COV2.S recipients than in placebo recipients (P = 0.0014). After vaccination, spike-specific CD8+ and CD4+ T cell responses were reported to show substantial breadth. The authors noted that total T cell responses may have been underestimated by the TCR breadth and depth analyses. The study lacked the statistical power to compare responses across vaccine doses or regimens. Comparable non-spike TCR breadth was observed between vaccine and placebo recipients, consistent with only spike being contained in the vaccine.

The immunoSEQ Assay was used to sequence TCRbeta CDR3 regions. After extraction, genomic DNA underwent amplification by bias-controlled multiplex PCR, followed by high-throughput sequencing. The study's own analysis went as follows. To quantify the absolute abundance of every unique TCRbeta CDR3 region, sequences were collapsed and filtered. T cell fraction was estimated by normalization of TCRbeta template counts to usable DNA, with usable DNA being measured through amplification of reference genes present in all nucleated cells. Repertoire TCRs were annotated as SARS-CoV-2-specific when V gene, CDR3 amino acid sequence and J gene were exactly matched to a known reactive TCR set. The reference SARS-CoV-2 TCR set was derived from MIRA and filtered for enrichment in COVID-19-positive ImmuneCODE repertoires, a step that removed public or cross-reactive TCRs. Using the MIRA antigens, annotated TCRs were further analysed by specific ORF or by position within an ORF. Breadth was defined as the number of annotated unique rearrangements divided by the total number of unique productive rearrangements, and depth was defined as the summed frequency of the annotated unique rearrangements. TCR breadth was compared between groups using two-sided Wilcoxon rank-sum tests. As stored in TCRdb, this immuneACCESS dataset retains in-frame rearrangements with V and J assigned. A fraction of the clones does not appear; measured against another copy, unresolved V genes explain less than half of the discrepancy, and the remainder lacks a known reason. The V and J calls and clone size come from that table; D and trimming were worked out from the DNA. The sample table records about 350,000 clones; around 90% of these occur just once. The leading ten clones occupy 6.4% of the sample.

The sample's treatment or condition label, decoded: approximately 18 received Ad26.COV2.S at low or high dose, single or two shots; about 5 received placebo; per-sample allocation not given. For vaccine and placebo recipients, the sequenced repertoires came from samples collected on day 63 after the first injection. Between 29 July and 7 August 2020, Cohort 1b enrolled 25 adults aged 18-55 years at one site in Boston, USA. Ad26.COV2.S was a replication-incompetent adenovirus type 26 vector expressing a prefusion-stabilized SARS-CoV-2 spike protein from the original Wuhan strain. This TCR came from a person between 18 and 60 years old who received the Ad26.COV2.S COVID-19 vaccine or a placebo. Source: peripheral blood, taken in a trial of Ad26.COV2.S vaccine versus placebo.

The DNA is as follows: TGTGCCAGCAGTTTTGTTGCCGATTTCCACAATCAGCCCCAGCATTTT. This encodes CASSFVADFHNQPQHF. The chain uses TRBV27 and TRBJ1-5; a confident D gene designation cannot be given. Counted from cysteine to phenylalanine, this CDR3 has 16 amino acids. This entry keeps only the CDR3 DNA: 48 bases, framed from base 1. The germline V gene (reference sequence) sets CDR1 to MNHEY and CDR2 to SMNVEV. At the junction V is shortened by 3 bases and J by 3 bases, with 15 bases in between.